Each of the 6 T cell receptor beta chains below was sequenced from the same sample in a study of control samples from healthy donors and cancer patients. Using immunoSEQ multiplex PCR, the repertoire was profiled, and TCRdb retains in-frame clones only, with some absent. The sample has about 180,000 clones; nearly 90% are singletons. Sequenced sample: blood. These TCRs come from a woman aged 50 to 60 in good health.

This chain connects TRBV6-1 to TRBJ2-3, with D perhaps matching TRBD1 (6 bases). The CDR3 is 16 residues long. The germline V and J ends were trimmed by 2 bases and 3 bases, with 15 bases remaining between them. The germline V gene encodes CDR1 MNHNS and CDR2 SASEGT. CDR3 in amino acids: CASSEFSQGRTDTQYF. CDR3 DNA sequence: TGTGCCAGCAGTGAATTTAGTCAGGGGCGTACAGATACGCAGTATTTT.

The CDR3 nucleotides are TGTGCCAGCAGCCAAACTGAAAAACTGTTTTTT. Translating it yields CASSQTEKLFF. The chain combines TRBV3-1 (or the pseudogene TRBV3-2) with TRBJ1-4, with no clear D. This CDR3 contains 11 residues. The germline V gene encodes CDR1 LGHDT and CDR2 YNNKEL (reference sequence). With 2 bases removed from V and 7 bases from J, the gap between germline ends came to 2 bases.

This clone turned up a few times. This chain's CDR3 is CASSTGGFGYTF. The CDR3 DNA reads TGTGCCAGCAGCACAGGGGGCTTCGGCTACACCTTC. The V call is TRBV3-1 (or the pseudogene TRBV3-2), the J call TRBJ1-2; 9 bases are shared with TRBD1. The ends lost 5 bases at V and 8 bases at J; junction bases unmatched: 3. The germline V gene has CDR1 LGHDT and CDR2 YNNKEL (reference sequence). This CDR3 is built from 12 residues.

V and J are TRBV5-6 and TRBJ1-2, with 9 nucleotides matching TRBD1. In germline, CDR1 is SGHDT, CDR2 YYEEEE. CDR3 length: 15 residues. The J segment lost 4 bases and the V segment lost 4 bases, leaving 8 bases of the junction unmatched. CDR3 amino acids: CASSSTGGVGYGYTF. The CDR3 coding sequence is TGTGCCAGCAGCAGCACAGGGGGCGTGGGCTATGGCTACACCTTC.

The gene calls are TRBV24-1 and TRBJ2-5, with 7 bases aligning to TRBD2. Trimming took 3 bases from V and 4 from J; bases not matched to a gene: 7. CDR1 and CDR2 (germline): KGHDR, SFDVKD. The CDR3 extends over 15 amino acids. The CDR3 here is CATSDAMGRGETQYF. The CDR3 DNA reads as TGTGCCACCAGTGATGCAATGGGGAGGGGAGAGACCCAGTACTTC.

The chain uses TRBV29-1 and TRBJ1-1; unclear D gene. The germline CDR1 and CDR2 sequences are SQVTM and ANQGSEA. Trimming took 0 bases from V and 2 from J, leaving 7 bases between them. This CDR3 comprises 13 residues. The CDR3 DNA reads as TGCAGCGTTGAAGACATTTCAAACACTGAAGCTTTCTTT. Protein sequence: CSVEDISNTEAFF.